This TCR beta chain originates from a study of cytomegalovirus exposure and HLA in healthy donors. The PCR employed 60 Vbeta primers together with 13 Jbeta primers. TCRdb's copy holds only in-frame clones and misses some; the assay was immunoSEQ multiplex PCR. The profile shows 120,000 to 150,000 clones, about three quarters of them singletons. The sample holds a few counts of this clone. CDR3 length: 19 residues. V was pared by 2 bases and J by 7 bases, with 17 bases of the junction left unmatched. CDR1 is SGHTA and CDR2 is FQGNSA in the germline V gene. V is TRBV7-2 and J is TRBJ1-4, with 9 bases aligning to TRBD1. Sequencing input: PBMCs. The sequence was collected from a male donor in good health and CMV-seronegative. This chain's CDR3 is CASSLRGQGLDRLLEKLFF. The CDR3 region has the DNA TGTGCCAGCAGCTTACGGGGACAGGGTTTGGACAGGCTGCTTGAAAAACTGTTTTTT.